The present T cell receptor beta chain was sequenced within a study of blood T cells in healthy people across ages. Study context: About one barcoded beta molecule per two T cells came from capture by template switching. General observations from the study: Roughly linearly, TCR beta diversity per million T cells fell as age increased.

Germline CDR1 GTSNPN, CDR2 SVGIG (reference sequence). The V segment lost 3 bases and the J segment 6 bases; nucleotides outside the gene matches: 4. The CDR3 length is 13 residues. Details on this clonotype: Its antigen is unidentified.

A second PCR of 7 to 11 cycles used a sample-barcoded 5' primer and a J-beta primer mix. TCRdb reprocessed the 5' RACE reads with MiXCR, giving one entry per CDR3 protein. The data contain roughly 1,500,000 distinct CDR3 sequences, 42% of them singletons. Sequencing input: blood. This sequence joins TRBV30 and TRBJ2-1; 8 bases match TRBD2. This clonotype was obtained from a woman aged 18-29 years in good health. CDR3 amino acids: CAWRKTSANEQFF. CDR3 nucleotides: TGTGCCTGGAGAAAGACTAGCGCCAATGAGCAGTTCTTC.